This T cell receptor beta chain was found in a study of OX40 agonist ivuxolimab in advanced cancers. Overall study results and limits: CD4+ and CD8+ blood T cells expanded clonally by week 6 at 0.1 to 3.0 mg/kg.

Germline loops: CDR1 LNHDA, CDR2 SQIVND (reference sequence). Trimming stripped 6 bases from V and 0 bases from J, with 8 bases between. The CDR3 is 14 residues long. Assay: immunoSEQ multiplex PCR; the TCRdb copy retains only in-frame clones and omits some. The sample includes about 100,000 clones, over 85% seen only once; the top ten take 0.79%. To note about this clone: Its antigen remains unknown.

The receptor comes from an adult with an advanced solid tumor such as melanoma, head and neck, liver or kidney cancer. V is TRBV19 and J is TRBJ1-4, with a possible D match to TRBD1 (6 bases). Sequencing used CD4+ or CD8+ T cells sorted from blood, obtained in a trial of the OX40 agonist ivuxolimab. The CDR3 region has the DNA TGTGCCAGTAGGGGGGCAGCAACTAATGAAAAACTGTTTTTT. The encoded protein is CASRGAATNEKLFF.